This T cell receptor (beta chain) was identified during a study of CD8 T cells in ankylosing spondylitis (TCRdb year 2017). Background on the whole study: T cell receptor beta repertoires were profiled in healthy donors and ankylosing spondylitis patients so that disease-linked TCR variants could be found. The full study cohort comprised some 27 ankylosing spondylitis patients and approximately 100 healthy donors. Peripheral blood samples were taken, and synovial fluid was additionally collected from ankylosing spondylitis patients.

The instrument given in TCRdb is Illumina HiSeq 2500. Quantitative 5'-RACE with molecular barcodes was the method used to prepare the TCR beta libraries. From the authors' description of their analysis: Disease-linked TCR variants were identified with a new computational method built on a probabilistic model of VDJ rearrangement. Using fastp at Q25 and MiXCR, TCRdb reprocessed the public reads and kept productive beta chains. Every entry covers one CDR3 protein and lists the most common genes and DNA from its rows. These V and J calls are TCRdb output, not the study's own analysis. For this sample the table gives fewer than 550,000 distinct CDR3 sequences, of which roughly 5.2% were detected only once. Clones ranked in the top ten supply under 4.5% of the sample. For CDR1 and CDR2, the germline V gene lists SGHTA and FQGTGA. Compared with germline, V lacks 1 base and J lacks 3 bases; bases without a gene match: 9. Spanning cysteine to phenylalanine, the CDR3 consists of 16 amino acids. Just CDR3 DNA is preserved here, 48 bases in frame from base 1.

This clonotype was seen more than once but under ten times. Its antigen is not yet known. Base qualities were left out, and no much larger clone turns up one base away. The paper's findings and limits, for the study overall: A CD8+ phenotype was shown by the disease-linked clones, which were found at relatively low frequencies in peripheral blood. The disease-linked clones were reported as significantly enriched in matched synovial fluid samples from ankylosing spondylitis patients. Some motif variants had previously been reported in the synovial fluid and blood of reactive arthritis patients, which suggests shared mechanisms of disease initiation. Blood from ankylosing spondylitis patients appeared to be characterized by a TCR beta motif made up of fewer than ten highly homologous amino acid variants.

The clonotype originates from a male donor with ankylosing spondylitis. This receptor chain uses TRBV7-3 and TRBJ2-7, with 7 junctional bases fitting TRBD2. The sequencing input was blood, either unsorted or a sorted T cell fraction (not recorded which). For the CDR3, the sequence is CASSLMPAGLNYEQYF. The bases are TGTGCCAGCAGCTTAATGCCAGCGGGGCTTAACTACGAGCAGTACTTC.